These 32 T cell receptor beta chains were sequenced from one sample in a study of cytomegalovirus exposure and HLA in healthy donors. Primers for the PCR totalled 60 Vbeta and 13 Jbeta. Some clones are missing from TCRdb's copy, which holds only in-frame ones; the method was immunoSEQ multiplex PCR. The sample gives approximately 150,000 clones, 70% to 85% of which show up once; 2.1% is in the top ten. Input material: PBMCs. These receptors came from a man aged 40-49 years in good health and CMV-seronegative.

The gene calls are TRBV5-4 and TRBJ2-3; D is perhaps TRBD2 (5 bases). The CDR3 covers 15 residues. Deletions cut 4 bases from V and 4 bases from J, with 16 bases between. Germline V CDR1 and CDR2: SGHNT, YYREEE (reference sequence). CDR3 residues: CASSPRTSAPDTQYF. For the CDR3, the DNA is TGTGCCAGCAGCCCCCGGACTTCAGCCCCAGATACGCAGTATTTT.

The chain has TRBV7-2 and TRBJ2-1, with 9 bases matching TRBD2. The germline CDR1 and CDR2 sequences are SGHTA and FQGNSA. The junction had 11 bases not matched to a gene; V was cut back by 5 bases and J by 6 bases. The CDR3 is 16 residues long. CDR3 protein: CASSPRGLAGVNEQFF. CDR3 DNA sequence: TGTGCCAGCAGCCCCCGTGGGTTAGCGGGAGTCAATGAGCAGTTCTTC.

The chain links TRBV7-8 to TRBJ1-1; no definite D call. This CDR3 contains 13 residues. Germline assignment: CDR1 SGHVS and CDR2 FQNEAQ. Trimming took off 4 bases at V and 3 bases at J, with 9 bases between the two ends. CDR3: CASSSPTDTEAFF. CDR3 bases: TGTGCCAGCAGCTCCCCCACGGACACTGAAGCTTTCTTT.

This clone was seen only once. The chain recombines TRBV29-1 with TRBJ1-1, with D possibly being TRBD1 (6 bases). V lost 4 bases and J lost 0, with 9 bases in between. Germline V CDR1 and CDR2: SQVTM, ANQGSEA. The CDR3 sequence is 13 residues long. The CDR3 region has the DNA TGCAGCGTTGCCAGGGGCATGAACACTGAAGCTTTCTTT. This sequence encodes CSVARGMNTEAFF.

V gene TRBV27 combines with J gene TRBJ2-7, with a possible D match to TRBD2 (6 bases). Trimming pared 7 bases from V and 5 bases from J, leaving 18 bases between. The CDR3 covers 14 residues. CDR1 MNHEY and CDR2 SMNVEV come from the germline V gene (reference sequence). The CDR3 sequence is CASTDSPGGHEQYF. DNA for the CDR3: TGTGCCAGCACCGATAGCCCCGGAGGGCACGAGCAGTACTTC.

V usage is TRBV19 and J usage is TRBJ1-1, with no clear D. Trimming left V 4 bases short and J 8 bases short, with 11 bases between. In germline, CDR1 is LNHDA, CDR2 SQIVND (reference sequence). This CDR3 region has 12 residues. The CDR3 loop is CASSTGRPEAFF. The CDR3 coding sequence is TGTGCCAGTAGTACGGGTCGGCCCGAAGCTTTCTTT.

This clone was detected once. The V and J genes are TRBV28 and TRBJ1-3; the match to TRBD1 covers 7 bases. Germline trimming cut 2 bases from V and 0 bases from J; bases unmatched to any gene: 4. The CDR3 has 16 residues. CDR1 is MDHEN and CDR2 is SYDVKM in the germline V gene. The CDR3 DNA reads as TGTGCCAGCAGTTTACCCGGGACAGTCTCTGGAAACACCATATATTTT. Its protein product is CASSLPGTVSGNTIYF.

This clone occurred a few times. The chain combines TRBV5-6 with TRBJ2-3, with 7 bases lining up with TRBD2. The germline CDR1 and CDR2 sequences are SGHDT and YYEEEE. V dropped 1 base and J dropped 1; count of bases not matched to a gene: 6. The CDR3 sequence is 16 residues long. CDR3 residues: CASSLLAGAGTDTQYF. The CDR3 nucleotides read TGTGCCAGCAGCTTGCTGGCGGGAGCTGGCACAGATACGCAGTATTTT.

Only one count was recorded for this clone. This chain links TRBV25-1 with TRBJ2-5; 8 nucleotides line up with TRBD2. This CDR3 has 16 residues. V was pared by 1 base and J by 3 bases, with 7 bases of the junction left unmatched. The germline gives CDR1 MGHDK, CDR2 SYGVNS. This chain's CDR3 is CASSEFPSGFEETQYF. The CDR3 DNA is TGTGCCAGCAGTGAATTCCCTAGCGGGTTTGAAGAGACCCAGTACTTC.

This clone showed up just a few times. This sequence joins TRBV18 and TRBJ2-5; tentatively, D is TRBD2 (6 bases). Germline V gene lookup returns CDR1 KGHSH and CDR2 LQKENI. The CDR3 consists of 14 residues. V lost 1 base to trimming and J lost 2 bases, with 8 bases between them. Written as DNA, the CDR3 is TGTGCCAGCTCACCACGTCGGGGGCAAGAGACCCAGTACTTC. Its protein is CASSPRRGQETQYF.

This clone was detected a few times. The rearrangement links TRBV5-4 to TRBJ2-7; TRBD1 matches at 11 bases. CDR1 SGHNT and CDR2 YYREEE come from the germline V gene (reference sequence). J was trimmed by 2 bases and V by 4 bases; bases with no gene match: 5. CDR3 length equals 15 residues. CDR3 nucleotide sequence: TGTGCCAGCAGCGCGGGACAGGGGGTAGCCTACGAGCAGTACTTC. It codes for CASSAGQGVAYEQYF.

The chain links TRBV27 to TRBJ1-2; a possible D gene is TRBD1 (5 bases). This CDR3 comprises 16 residues. Germline V gene lookup returns CDR1 MNHEY and CDR2 SMNVEV (reference sequence). Between the trimmed V and J ends, which lost 7 bases and 5 bases, there was a span of 23 bases. The CDR3 protein is CASKTRGMGGVYGYTF. The DNA of the CDR3 is TGTGCCAGCAAAACCAGAGGGATGGGGGGGGTGTATGGCTACACCTTC.

In this sample, this clone turned up a few times. The J gene is TRBJ2-5, the V gene TRBV29-1; 8 nucleotides line up with TRBD1. CDR1 and CDR2 from the germline V gene are SQVTM and ANQGSEA. CDR3 length: 12 amino acids. The junction had 6 bases not matched to a gene; V was cut back by 7 bases and J by 5 bases. CDR3 sequence: CSGRQGKETQYF. As DNA, the CDR3 is TGCAGCGGACGACAGGGGAAGGAGACCCAGTACTTC.

V gene TRBV9 combines with J gene TRBJ2-1; D possibly corresponds to TRBD2 (5 bases). This CDR3 contains 14 residues. CDR1 is SGDLS, CDR2 YYNGEE, per germline. Trimming took off 2 bases at V and 8 bases at J, with 14 bases between the two ends. As DNA, the CDR3 is TGTGCCAGCAGCGTGACTACGCCATGGGATGAGCAGTTCTTC. It translates to CASSVTTPWDEQFF.

The rearrangement uses TRBV2 and TRBJ2-1, with TRBD2 matching 14 bases. The V segment lost 6 bases and the J segment 10 bases; nucleotides outside the gene matches: 11. In germline, CDR1 is SNHLY, CDR2 FYNNEI. The CDR3 consists of 16 residues. CDR3 nucleotides: TGTGCCAGCAGGCCGGGGACTAGCGGGAGTGGAAACGAGCAGTTCTTC. As protein: CASRPGTSGSGNEQFF.

As for this clone: An end of the junction does not agree with germline; a read error may underlie this. This chain uses TRBV25-1 with TRBJ2-4; maybe TRBD1 (6 bases). Looked up from germline, CDR1 is MGHDK and CDR2 is SYGVNS. The CDR3 length is 13 residues. The CDR3: CASSEGGGNSQYF. The DNA for the CDR3 is TGTGCCAGCAGTGAGGGTGGGGGCAACAGTCAGTACTTC.

A word on this clone: Mismatch with germline at one junction end may stem from a read error. This chain links TRBV7-9 with TRBJ2-5; TRBD2 aligns across 11 bases. The CDR3 runs 15 residues. The germline V gene encodes CDR1 SEHNR and CDR2 FQNEAQ (reference sequence). The DNA for the CDR3 is TGTTCCAGCAGCCGTAGACTAGCGGGACACGAGACCCAGTACTTC. This translates into CSSSRRLAGHETQYF.

The gene calls are TRBV14 and TRBJ2-7, with 11 bases that match TRBD2. Trimming cost V 5 bases and J 2 bases; bases outside gene matches: 5. This CDR3 is 15 amino acids long. Germline V CDR1 and CDR2: SGHDN, FVKESK. The CDR3 spells CASSARLAGTYEQYF. The CDR3 DNA sequence: TGTGCCAGCAGCGCACGACTAGCGGGGACCTACGAGCAGTACTTC.

The J gene is TRBJ2-7, the V gene TRBV2; TRBD2 is a possible D gene (6 bases). Between the trimmed V and J ends, which lost 8 bases and 3 bases, there was a span of 14 bases. The CDR3 runs to 13 residues. Germline CDR1 SNHLY, CDR2 FYNNEI. CDR3 sequence reads: CASVVGGNYEQYF. Written as DNA, the CDR3 is TGTGCCAGCGTGGTTGGGGGGAACTACGAGCAGTACTTC.

The rearrangement joins TRBV6-5 to TRBJ1-1, with D perhaps matching TRBD1 (5 bases). The V gene's germline CDR1 is MNHEY and CDR2 SVGAGI. The CDR3 covers 14 residues. Trimming removed 5 bases at V and 5 bases at J, with 15 bases between. This CDR3 is CASSKLRAETEAFF. In DNA form, the CDR3 reads TGTGCCAGCAGTAAACTCAGGGCGGAGACTGAAGCTTTCTTT.

A few counts support this clone. This rearrangement joins TRBV27 to TRBJ1-4; 7 nucleotides match TRBD1. Germline V gene data show CDR1 as MNHEY and CDR2 as SMNVEV (reference sequence). V shed 6 bases, J shed 8 bases, and the junction held 12 bases outside the gene matches. The CDR3 sequence is 15 residues long. The CDR3 spells CASRPGTTGQEKLFF. The CDR3 nucleotides read TGTGCCAGCAGACCCGGAACGACAGGGCAGGAAAAACTGTTTTTT.

The DNA for the CDR3 is TGTGCCAGCAGTCCCGTTGGGGTCGGGGGAAAGACCCAGTACTTC. Translation gives CASSPVGVGGKTQYF. This chain connects TRBV6-1 to TRBJ2-5; TRBD2 is a possible D gene (6 bases). The CDR3 is 15 residues long. V lost 5 bases to trimming and J lost 6 bases, with 19 bases between them. Germline V gene data show CDR1 as MNHNS and CDR2 as SASEGT.

This chain uses TRBV7-2 with TRBJ2-3, with D possibly TRBD1 on 5 matching bases. Trimming removed 3 bases from V and 4 bases from J, with 8 bases in between. Germline V lookup: CDR1 SGHTA, CDR2 FQGNSA. This CDR3 has 13 residues. The CDR3, as DNA: TGTGCCAGCAGCTTCAGGGATGCAGATACGCAGTATTTT. This gives the protein CASSFRDADTQYF.

In regard to this clone: Its ends do not fully match the called genes, so a read error is possible. The chain has TRBV4-2 and TRBJ1-5; possible D gene TRBD1, 5 bases. The CDR3 is 14 amino acids. Germline loops: CDR1 LGHNA, CDR2 YNFKEQ. As DNA, the CDR3 is TGTGCCAGCAGCATGGGGGGGTTGGATCAGTCCCAGCATTTT. It yields the protein CASSMGGLDQSQHF.

J is TRBJ2-3 and V is TRBV28; D is possibly TRBD1 (6 bases). The CDR3 covers 17 residues. Germline-derived CDR1 and CDR2 are MDHEN and SYDVKM. Trimming pared 8 bases from V and 3 bases from J, leaving 24 bases between. The CDR3 spells CASPPSWKQGRTDTQYF. The CDR3 DNA sequence: TGTGCCAGCCCTCCTTCATGGAAGCAGGGGCGAACAGATACGCAGTATTTT.

The chain links TRBV7-8 to TRBJ1-5; D is perhaps TRBD1 (5 bases). The CDR3 has 13 residues. The V and J ends lost 1 base and 7 bases respectively, with 8 bases between them. CDR1 is SGHVS, CDR2 FQNEAQ, per germline. The CDR3 spells CASSLVGGQPQHF. The CDR3 region has the DNA TGTGCCAGCAGCTTAGTCGGGGGGCAGCCCCAGCATTTT.

The rearrangement joins TRBV5-6 to TRBJ2-7; D remains ambiguous. Trimming pared 4 bases from V and 5 bases from J, leaving 19 bases between. The CDR3 covers 15 residues. Germline V gene data show CDR1 as SGHDT and CDR2 as YYEEEE. CDR3 region: CASSTITTKVHEQYF. CDR3 nucleotides: TGTGCCAGCAGCACGATAACTACCAAGGTCCACGAGCAGTACTTC.

DNA of the CDR3: TGTGCCAGCAGTGAACCCCCCCCGGGATTAGACTACGAGCAGTACTTC. Protein product: CASSEPPPGLDYEQYF. The chain couples TRBV6-1 to TRBJ2-7, with a tentative D call TRBD2 (5 bases). Germline-derived CDR1 and CDR2 are MNHNS and SASEGT. The CDR3 loop spans 16 amino acids. Between the trimmed V and J ends, which lost 2 bases and 3 bases, there was a span of 17 bases.

This clone was seen a single time. The genes are TRBV19 and TRBJ2-3, with 8 bases fitting TRBD1. Germline CDR1 LNHDA, CDR2 SQIVND (reference sequence). Germline trimming cut 9 bases from V and 9 bases from J; bases unmatched to any gene: 14. CDR3 size: 14 residues. The chain's CDR3 is CASSSEDRDKTQYF. As DNA, the CDR3 is TGTGCCAGCTCCTCGGAGGACAGGGACAAGACGCAGTATTTT. The full variable domain, in which reference TRBV19 and TRBJ2-3 provide the parts outside the CDR3, is DGGITQSPKYLFRKEGQNVTLSCEQNLNHDAMYWYRQDPGQGLRLIYYSQIVNDFQKGDIAEGYSVSREKKESFPLTVTSAQKNPTAFYLCASSSEDRDKTQYFGPGTRLTVL.

This rearrangement joins TRBV14 to TRBJ1-1; D ambiguous. The V end lost 2 bases, the J end lost 0 bases, and 10 bases lay between the germline ends. Germline CDR1 is SGHDN and CDR2 is FVKESK. This CDR3 has 15 amino acids. CDR3 region: CASSQITGMNTEAFF. DNA of the CDR3: TGTGCCAGCAGCCAAATCACGGGGATGAACACTGAAGCTTTCTTT.

The V call is TRBV19, the J call TRBJ2-1; 9 bases match TRBD1. V was clipped by 4 bases and J by 0 bases; unmatched bases: 4. CDR1 is LNHDA and CDR2 is SQIVND in the germline V gene (reference sequence). The CDR3 loop spans 16 amino acids. CDR3 bases: TGTGCCAGTAGTACGACAGGGGGAAGCTCCTACAATGAGCAGTTCTTC. It codes for CASSTTGGSSYNEQFF.

For the CDR3, the DNA is TGCGCCAGCACCTCGGGGGGCCAGGGTTCCTACAATGAGCAGTTCTTC. Its protein product is CASTSGGQGSYNEQFF. The chain couples TRBV5-1 to TRBJ2-1, with a tentative D call TRBD2 (7 bases). Trimming removed 6 bases from V and 1 base from J, with 17 bases in between. The CDR3 extends over 16 amino acids. CDR1 is SGHRS and CDR2 is YFSETQ in the germline V gene.